Presented here are 22 T cell receptor beta chains from one specimen sequenced in a study of Ad26.COV2.S vaccination and SARS-CoV-2 variants (dated by TCRdb to 2020 to 2022). The label giving this sample's treatment or condition can be read as: 19 received Ad26.COV2.S at low or high dose, single or two shots; several received placebo; per-sample allocation not given. For vaccine and placebo recipients, the sequenced repertoires came from samples collected on day 63 after the first injection. The library was generated by the immunoSEQ multiplex PCR assay. TCRdb took this table from immuneACCESS and kept in-frame rearrangements with V and J called. Such tables lack part of the clones; where checked against another copy, unresolved V genes explain under half of the gap, and the rest is unexplained. The sample table holds a few hundred thousand clones, of which roughly 90% were seen once. The ten top clones hold approximately 1.6% of the sample.

The material was peripheral blood, obtained in a trial of Ad26.COV2.S vaccine versus placebo. The receptors were gathered from a person aged 18-65 years who received the Ad26.COV2.S COVID-19 vaccine or a placebo.

The chain couples TRBV7-9 to TRBJ2-7; TRBD1 might be the D (6 bases). This CDR3 comprises 11 residues. V dropped 4 bases and J dropped 7 bases, with 8 bases sitting between them. Germline CDR1 and CDR2: SEHNR and FQNEAQ (reference sequence). The CDR3 protein is CASSSRGEQYF. DNA for the CDR3: TGTGCCAGCAGCTCAAGGGGGGAGCAGTACTTC.

The chain joins TRBV14 to TRBJ1-4; D not resolved. From germline, CDR1 is SGHDN and CDR2 FVKESK. V was shortened by 6 bases and J by 4 bases, with 9 bases between the two germline ends. The CDR3 is 13 amino acids. DNA for the CDR3: TGTGCCAGCAGTAGGGCAGTTAATGAAAAACTGTTTTTT. Translation gives CASSRAVNEKLFF.

This clone was found a few times. The junction shows a germline mismatch at one end, possibly a read error. The V and J genes are TRBV6-5 and TRBJ1-6; D gene uncertain. Germline loops: CDR1 MNHEY, CDR2 SVGAGI. This CDR3 has 13 amino acids. The CDR3 region is CASSYLYKSPLHF. The CDR3 nucleotides are TGTGCCAGCAGTTACCTGTATAAGTCACCCCTCCACTTT.

This chain connects TRBV18 to TRBJ1-1; D gene unclear. V was shortened by 6 bases and J by 3 bases, with 14 bases between the two germline ends. The CDR3 is 14 residues long. Germline CDR1 KGHSH, CDR2 LQKENI. The CDR3 sequence: CASSPTNGDTEAFF. The CDR3 DNA follows: TGTGCCAGCTCCCCTACTAACGGAGACACTGAAGCTTTCTTT.

The chain is built from TRBV6-2 or TRBV6-3 and TRBJ1-5; weak D call: TRBD1 (5 bases). Germline V gene data show CDR1 as MNHEY and CDR2 as SVGEGT. CDR3 size: 15 residues. Trimming shortened V by 5 bases and J by 7 bases, and 18 bases separated the two germline ends. The CDR3 sequence: CASSLIQGRNQPQHF. CDR3 DNA: TGTGCCAGCAGTCTTATTCAGGGTAGGAACCAGCCCCAGCATTTT.

A single count supports this clone. The chain recombines TRBV28 with TRBJ1-2; TRBD1 aligns across 7 bases. Germline V gives CDR1 MDHEN, CDR2 SYDVKM. The CDR3 has 13 residues. After removal of 5 bases from V and 0 bases from J, the junction contained 0 bases not matched to a gene. In nucleotides, the CDR3 is TGTGCCAGCAGTGGGACAGCTAACTATGGCTACACCTTC. The encoded protein is CASSGTANYGYTF.

The chain has TRBV5-4 and TRBJ2-3; D remains ambiguous. This CDR3 is built from 12 residues. Trimming shortened V by 1 base and J by 6 bases, and 6 bases separated the two germline ends. CDR1 and CDR2 from the germline V gene are SGHNT and YYREEE (reference sequence). CDR3 nucleotides: TGTGCCAGCAGCTTGAAGTGGGATACGCAGTATTTT. Translation: CASSLKWDTQYF.

The J gene is TRBJ1-2, the V gene TRBV5-1; D might be TRBD1 (5 bases). CDR1 and CDR2 (germline): SGHRS, YFSETQ. CDR3 length equals 14 residues. V lost 3 bases, J lost 7 bases, and 16 bases lay in between. The CDR3 protein is CASSSQVEGGGYTF. For the CDR3, the DNA is TGCGCCAGCAGCTCACAGGTGGAGGGTGGTGGCTACACCTTC.

The chain links TRBV6-2 or TRBV6-3 to TRBJ2-3; the match to TRBD1 covers 8 bases. With V trimmed by 4 bases and J by 4 bases, 4 bases remained unmatched. This CDR3 spans 14 amino acids. Germline V lookup: CDR1 MNHEY, CDR2 SVGEGT. The CDR3 loop is CASSFEGQADTQYF. The CDR3, as DNA: TGTGCCAGCAGTTTCGAGGGACAGGCAGATACGCAGTATTTT.

The genes are TRBV7-2 and TRBJ2-2; the D gene could be TRBD1 or TRBD2 (6 bases each). V lost 8 bases to trimming and J lost 4 bases, with 14 bases between them. This CDR3 has 14 residues. Germline lookup yields CDR1 SGHTA and CDR2 FQGNSA. The CDR3 loop reads CASRSGGPTGELFF. CDR3 nucleotides: TGTGCCAGCCGTTCTGGGGGGCCCACCGGGGAGCTGTTTTTT.

The V call is TRBV3-1 (or the pseudogene TRBV3-2), the J call TRBJ2-6; D might be TRBD2 (6 bases). The CDR3 totals 18 residues. Trimming stripped 3 bases from V and 2 bases from J, with 17 bases between. Germline loops: CDR1 LGHDT, CDR2 YNNKEL (reference sequence). CDR3 in amino acids: CASSHRPRRRAGANVLTF. DNA for the CDR3: TGTGCCAGCAGCCATCGGCCCCGGCGGAGGGCTGGGGCCAACGTCCTGACTTTC.

In this sample, this clone turned up once. The chain employs TRBV5-1 and TRBJ2-4, with 10 bases that match TRBD2. Germline V gives CDR1 SGHRS, CDR2 YFSETQ. The J segment lost 1 base and the V segment lost 0 bases, leaving 4 bases of the junction unmatched. This CDR3 is built from 17 residues. The CDR3 protein is CASSLAVAGGAKNIQYF. The CDR3 region has the DNA TGCGCCAGCAGCTTGGCCGTAGCGGGGGGTGCCAAAAACATTCAGTACTTC.

The chain combines TRBV11-2 with TRBJ1-4, with D perhaps TRBD1 (6 bases). The CDR3 consists of 16 residues. CDR1 is SGHAT, CDR2 FQNNGV, per germline. V lost 2 bases and J lost 0, with 10 bases in between. CDR3 coding DNA: TGTGCCAGCAGCTTATGGGGGGCCGCAACTAATGAAAAACTGTTTTTT. This gives the protein CASSLWGAATNEKLFF.

The V gene is TRBV4-3, the J gene TRBJ1-3; D unclear. The CDR3 is 15 residues long. Germline CDR1 reads LGHNA; CDR2 reads YSLEER. V was pared by 1 base and J by 0 bases, with 7 bases between. CDR3 protein: CASSQVWDSGNTIYF. The CDR3 DNA follows: TGCGCCAGCAGCCAAGTCTGGGACTCTGGAAACACCATATATTTT.

This rearrangement joins TRBV11-2 to TRBJ1-3; D unresolved. The V gene's germline CDR1 is SGHAT and CDR2 FQNNGV. The CDR3 totals 15 residues. V gave up 5 bases and J gave up 2 bases, with 13 bases separating them. CDR3 amino acids: CASSHGVGTGNTIYF. The DNA for the CDR3 is TGTGCCAGCAGCCACGGTGTAGGAACTGGAAACACCATATATTTT.

V usage is TRBV10-2 and J usage is TRBJ2-5; no definite D call. Trimming removed 7 bases from V and 2 bases from J, with 11 bases in between. CDR3 length equals 13 residues. CDR1 is WSHSY, CDR2 SAAADI, per germline. CDR3 DNA: TGCGCCAGCAAGGCGTTTGTTCAAGAGACCCAGTACTTC. It encodes CASKAFVQETQYF.

The chain employs TRBV6-5 and TRBJ2-2, with D tentatively TRBD1 (5 bases). This CDR3 region has 13 residues. CDR1 is MNHEY, CDR2 SVGAGI, per germline. V was trimmed by 6 bases and J by 8 bases, leaving 13 bases between them. The DNA of the CDR3 is TGTGCCAGCAGATACAGGAAAGTAGGGGAGCTGTTTTTT. It encodes CASRYRKVGELFF.

V usage is TRBV7-6 and J usage is TRBJ1-1; D remains unclear. From germline, CDR1 is SGHVS and CDR2 FNYEAQ. The CDR3 sequence is 16 residues long. Trimming stripped 2 bases from V and 1 base from J, with 14 bases between. The chain's CDR3 is CASSLLEGGKNTEAFF. The CDR3 nucleotides read TGTGCCAGCAGCTTATTGGAGGGAGGGAAGAACACTGAAGCTTTCTTT.

In regard to this clone: One end of the junction does not line up with germline, which may come from a read error. The chain couples TRBV7-7 to TRBJ2-7; D remains ambiguous. This CDR3 comprises 15 residues. Per germline, CDR1 SSHAT and CDR2 FNYEAQ (reference sequence). The CDR3 spells CASSPLTSLGNEQYF. CDR3 in DNA: TGTGCTAGCAGCCCCCTTACCAGTCTGGGAAACGAGCAGTACTTC.

The V call is TRBV9, the J call TRBJ1-1; D is undetermined. The germline V gene has CDR1 SGDLS and CDR2 YYNGEE. CDR3 length equals 13 residues. V shed 4 bases and J shed 7 bases, with 14 bases lying between them. CDR3 bases: TGTGCCAGCAGCCTCATCACGGACTATGAAGCTTTCTTT. This encodes CASSLITDYEAFF.

The chain's CDR3 is CAWTETGGSYNEQFF. CDR3 DNA: TGTGCCTGGACGGAAACGGGGGGGTCCTACAATGAGCAGTTCTTC. The chain has TRBV30 and TRBJ2-1, with TRBD2 matching over 8 bases. There are 15 residues in the CDR3. V lost 4 bases, J lost 1 base, and 6 bases stayed unmatched. CDR1 and CDR2 from the germline V gene are GTSNPN and SVGIG (reference sequence).

This chain joins TRBV5-1 and TRBJ2-5; D unresolved. The CDR3 totals 19 residues. The V end was cut by 0 bases, the J end by 0 bases, with 21 bases between. Germline V gives CDR1 SGHRS, CDR2 YFSETQ. In DNA form, the CDR3 reads TGCGCCAGCAGCTTGGGCCTAGGACCACCGGCAGGTTACCAAGAGACCCAGTACTTC. This codes for CASSLGLGPPAGYQETQYF.